This entry lists 15 T cell receptor beta chains sequenced from one sample in a study of T cells in Graves' hyperthyroidism and ophthalmopathy. Amplification targeted TCR beta CDR3 regions from RNA transcripts. The primer set for the first-round RT-PCR of the TCR CDR3 was HTBI. TCRdb independently ran MiXCR on the multiplex PCR reads; one entry per CDR3 protein. The table shows about 600,000 distinct CDR3 sequences, with approximately 16% occurring only once. Input material: blood. Receptors were obtained from a woman aged 40 to 49 with Graves' ophthalmopathy.

The sample holds many counts of this clonotype. The rearrangement joins TRBV12-3 or TRBV12-4 to TRBJ2-7; D uncertain. Trimming left V 3 bases short and J 1 base short, with 13 bases between. There are 15 residues in the CDR3. The DNA of the CDR3 is TGTGCCAGCAGTTTGTCAGCGTATCTTTCCTACGAGCAGTACTTC. This codes for CASSLSAYLSYEQYF.

The table lists this clonotype with many counts. The rearrangement joins TRBV2 to TRBJ2-1; no firm D call. The germline V gene encodes CDR1 SNHLY and CDR2 FYNNEI. This CDR3 region has 15 residues. Between the trimmed V and J ends, which lost 6 bases and 7 bases, there was a span of 19 bases. Written as DNA, the CDR3 is TGTGCCAGCAGCGAAACCTACTTTGGGTCGAATGAGCAGTTCTTC. Translation gives CASSETYFGSNEQFF.

Notes on this clonotype: A single base separates this from a much larger clone, so it may be a read error. V usage is TRBV5-1 and J usage is TRBJ2-1, with no clear D. Germline V gene sequence: CDR1 SGHRS, CDR2 YFSETQ. V gave up 4 bases and J gave up 10 bases, with 18 bases separating them. This CDR3 is built from 14 residues. The CDR3 DNA reads as TGCGCCAGCAGCAATTACCCCCCGGTCCTCGAGCAGTTCTTC. Amino acid sequence: CASSNYPPVLEQFF.

A remark on this clonotype: Since a much larger clone is just one base distant, this may be a read error. This sequence joins TRBV29-1 and TRBJ2-5, with 8 bases matching TRBD1. The CDR3 has 13 amino acids. The germline CDR1 and CDR2 sequences are SQVTM and ANQGSEA. The DNA for the CDR3 is TGCGGCGTTGATGGACAGGGCCAAGAGACCCAGTACTTC. Residues: CGVDGQGQETQYF.

This clonotype was seen many times. J is TRBJ1-1 and V is TRBV20-1; D remains ambiguous. Trimming removed 0 bases at V and 2 bases at J, with 1 base between. CDR1 DFQATT and CDR2 SNEGSKA come from the germline V gene (reference sequence). The CDR3 has 11 amino acids. CDR3 nucleotide sequence: TGCAGTGCTAGAGACAACACTGAAGCTTTCTTT. It encodes CSARDNTEAFF.

The sample holds many counts of this clonotype. This rearrangement joins TRBV6-1 to TRBJ1-5; D not certain. This CDR3 contains 14 residues. V lost 8 bases and J 4 bases, leaving 15 bases between the germline ends. The germline gives CDR1 MNHNS, CDR2 SASEGT. The CDR3 loop is CASEGMEWNQPQHF. DNA of the CDR3: TGTGCCAGCGAAGGGATGGAGTGGAATCAGCCCCAGCATTTT.

This clonotype was observed many times. This chain links TRBV5-1 with TRBJ2-1; D possibly uses TRBD1 or TRBD2 (5 bases each). Germline V gene sequence: CDR1 SGHRS, CDR2 YFSETQ. This CDR3 contains 15 residues. V shed 4 bases and J shed 9 bases, with 20 bases lying between them. Here the CDR3 reads CASSQRGGYPGEQFF. DNA for the CDR3: TGCGCCAGCAGCCAACGGGGCGGATACCCGGGTGAGCAGTTCTTC.

Ten or more counts support this clonotype. The chain has TRBV27 and TRBJ1-2; D is unresolved. Per the germline V gene, CDR1 is MNHEY and CDR2 is SMNVEV (reference sequence). Deletions cut 3 bases from V and 7 bases from J, with 12 bases between. The CDR3 contains 13 residues. The CDR3 DNA reads TGTGCCAGCAGTTTCAGACCTACGGGTGGCTACACCTTC. Protein product: CASSFRPTGGYTF.

This clonotype was counted ten times or more. The J gene is TRBJ2-7, the V gene TRBV11-2; D might be TRBD1 (8 bases). The CDR3 runs 13 residues. Germline V gives CDR1 SGHAT, CDR2 FQNNGV. V lost 3 bases to trimming and J lost 6 bases, with 12 bases between them. The chain's CDR3 is CASSFYRGGEQYF. The CDR3 coding sequence is TGTGCCAGCAGCTTCTACAGGGGGGGCGAGCAGTACTTC.

In this sample, this clonotype turned up many times. The V gene is TRBV11-2, the J gene TRBJ2-7; TRBD2 aligns across 9 bases. The CDR3 has 16 amino acids. V was pared by 5 bases and J by 3 bases, with 11 bases of the junction left unmatched. The V gene's germline CDR1 is SGHAT and CDR2 FQNNGV. The CDR3 DNA reads TGTGCCAGCAGCCCCCGCCCGGGACTAGCCTACTACGAGCAGTACTTC. Translating it yields CASSPRPGLAYYEQYF.

Many counts were recorded for this clonotype. This chain joins TRBV10-3 and TRBJ2-5; no definite D call. CDR1 ENHRY and CDR2 SYGVKD come from the germline V gene. Trimming removed 2 bases from V and 2 bases from J, with 6 bases in between. CDR3 size: 13 residues. The CDR3 protein is CAISETRQETQYF. The CDR3 DNA reads TGTGCCATCAGTGAGACCAGGCAAGAGACCCAGTACTTC.

The chain joins TRBV29-1 to TRBJ1-1; D uncertain. In germline, CDR1 is SQVTM, CDR2 ANQGSEA. This CDR3 region has 14 residues. The ends were cut back, 1 base at V and 7 bases at J, with 16 bases in the middle. As DNA, the CDR3 is TGCAGCGTTGAAGGAAAGGTGACGAGAATTGAAGCTTTCTTT. This gives the protein CSVEGKVTRIEAFF.

This clonotype has ten or more counts. The chain has TRBV11-2 and TRBJ2-3; 8 positions match TRBD2. Trimming took 7 bases from V and 3 from J; bases not matched to a gene: 6. Germline V gene lookup returns CDR1 SGHAT and CDR2 FQNNGV. The CDR3 covers 14 residues. CDR3 in amino acids: CASKNAGGTDTQYF. The CDR3 DNA is TGTGCCAGCAAAAACGCGGGAGGAACAGATACGCAGTATTTT. Variable domain in full (rest from reference TRBV11-2 and TRBJ2-3): EAGVAQSPRYKIIEKRQSVAFWCNPISGHATLYWYQQILGQGPKLLIQFQNNGVVDDSQLPKDRFSAERLKGVDSTLKIQPAKLEDSAVYLCASKNAGGTDTQYFGPGTRLTVL.

The chain recombines TRBV5-1 with TRBJ2-1; D call uncertain. The CDR3 covers 13 residues. The V gene's germline CDR1 is SGHRS and CDR2 YFSETQ. V lost 1 base and J lost 9, with 11 bases in between. CDR3 loop: CASSLPWTGEQFF. CDR3 nucleotides: TGCGCCAGCAGCTTGCCATGGACCGGTGAGCAGTTCTTC.

V and J are TRBV28 and TRBJ1-5; possibly TRBD1 for D (6 bases). Trimming removed 7 bases at V and 1 base at J, with 14 bases between. Germline values: CDR1 MDHEN, CDR2 SYDVKM. This CDR3 region has 15 residues. CDR3 loop: CASTEGGASNQPQHF. In DNA, the CDR3 is TGTGCCAGCACCGAAGGGGGGGCGAGCAATCAGCCCCAGCATTTT.